Below, 30 T cell receptor beta chains from the same sample are listed, as sequenced in a study of T cells in Graves' hyperthyroidism and ophthalmopathy. Regions amplified from RNA transcripts were the TCR beta CDR3 regions. The study used the HTBI primer set for a first-round RT-PCR of the TCR CDR3. TCRdb independently ran MiXCR on the multiplex PCR reads; one entry per CDR3 protein. The sample carries some 650,000 distinct CDR3 sequences, approximately 16% recorded once. Sample: blood. These receptors were obtained from a woman in her 40s with Graves' ophthalmopathy.

This clonotype occurred many times. The V and J genes are TRBV3-1 and TRBJ2-2; the D is unclear. In germline, CDR1 is LGHDT, CDR2 YNNKEL (reference sequence). With 2 bases removed from V and 4 bases from J, the gap between germline ends came to 8 bases. CDR3 length equals 14 residues. CDR3 protein: CASSQLLTTGELFF. The CDR3 DNA reads as TGTGCCAGCAGCCAACTCCTGACCACCGGGGAGCTGTTTTTT. Supplemented by reference TRBV3-1 and TRBJ2-2, the full variable domain reads DTAVSQTPKYLVTQMGNDKSIKCEQNLGHDTMYWYKQDSKKFLKIMFSYNNKELIINETVPNRFSPKSPDKAHLNLHINSLELGDSAVYFCASSQLLTTGELFFGEGSRLTVL.

This rearrangement joins TRBV12-3 or TRBV12-4 to TRBJ2-6; TRBD1 matches 8 bases. The CDR3 is 17 amino acids. J lost 2 bases, V lost 3 bases, and 6 bases had no gene match. The CDR3, as DNA: TGTGCCAGCAGTTTCGGACAGGGACAGGCTGGGGCCAACGTCCTGACTTTC. Its protein product is CASSFGQGQAGANVLTF.

In its sample, this clonotype was seen many times. The V gene is TRBV6-1, the J gene TRBJ2-5; 7 bases line up with TRBD1. The CDR3 has 14 amino acids. CDR1 MNHNS and CDR2 SASEGT come from the germline V gene. The trim removed 5 bases at V and 5 bases at J, leaving 8 bases unmatched. The CDR3 region is CASSYPQGFETQYF. For the CDR3, the DNA is TGTGCCAGCAGTTACCCACAGGGGTTTGAGACCCAGTACTTC.

The chain joins TRBV30 to TRBJ2-2; TRBD2 agrees at 9 bases. The CDR3 has 15 amino acids. V lost 4 bases, J lost 2 bases, and 5 bases stayed unmatched. Germline lookup yields CDR1 GTSNPN and CDR2 SVGIG (reference sequence). CDR3 nucleotide sequence: TGTGCCTGGACCTGGGGACTAGCAAACACCGGGGAGCTGTTTTTT. Protein product: CAWTWGLANTGELFF.

This clonotype was seen only a few times. The gene calls are TRBV5-1 and TRBJ1-2; 11 nucleotides align to TRBD1. Germline V gives CDR1 SGHRS, CDR2 YFSETQ. The CDR3 has 15 amino acids. J gave up 3 bases and V 3 bases, and 4 bases lay outside the gene matches. The CDR3 nucleotides are TGCGCCAGCAGCTCGTGGACAGGGGGCCACTATGGCTACACCTTC. It encodes CASSSWTGGHYGYTF. The complete variable domain, with remaining parts taken from reference TRBV5-1 and TRBJ1-2, reads KAGVTQTPRYLIKTRGQQVTLSCSPISGHRSVSWYQQTPGQGLQFLFEYFSETQRNKGNFPGRFSGRQFSNSRSEMNVSTLELGDSALYLCASSSWTGGHYGYTFGSGTRLTVV.

This clonotype was recorded many times. This sequence joins TRBV3-1 and TRBJ2-5; 7 nucleotides agree with TRBD1. V shed 0 bases, J shed 5 bases, and the junction held 6 bases outside the gene matches. The germline CDR1 and CDR2 sequences are LGHDT and YNNKEL (reference sequence). This CDR3 has 15 residues. Written as DNA, the CDR3 is TGTGCCAGCAGCCAAGAAAGAGACAGGGCGGAGACCCAGTACTTC. The encoded protein is CASSQERDRAETQYF.

This clonotype was found a few times. In nucleotides, the CDR3 is TGTGCCAGCAGTCCGGGGACTAGCGGGAGGGCCCAAGAGACCCAGTACTTC. Its protein is CASSPGTSGRAQETQYF. This chain joins TRBV27 and TRBJ2-5; 16 bases agree with TRBD2. CDR1 and CDR2 from the germline V gene are MNHEY and SMNVEV (reference sequence). Trimming took 5 bases from V and 1 from J; bases not matched to a gene: 4. The CDR3 spans 17 residues.

This clonotype was seen ten or more times. The chain recombines TRBV11-3 with TRBJ2-2; 8 positions agree with TRBD2. The germline gives CDR1 SGHNT, CDR2 YENEEA. The CDR3 has 15 residues. Unmatched junction bases numbered 6, after V lost 8 bases and J lost 1 base. The CDR3 DNA reads TGTGCCAGCGCTCGGGGGGGAGAGAACACCGGGGAGCTGTTTTTT. The encoded protein is CASARGGENTGELFF.

The table lists this clonotype with many counts. The genes are TRBV28 and TRBJ2-5, with D uncertain. V was trimmed by 7 bases and J by 5 bases, leaving 14 bases between them. CDR1 MDHEN and CDR2 SYDVKM come from the germline V gene. This CDR3 spans 13 amino acids. This chain's CDR3 is CASTIYGSETQYF. The CDR3 bases are TGTGCCAGCACTATTTACGGGTCGGAGACCCAGTACTTC.

V and J are TRBV20-1 and TRBJ1-2; D remains ambiguous. The length of the CDR3 is 13 residues. Trimming stripped 3 bases from V and 3 bases from J, with 11 bases between. Germline V gene lookup returns CDR1 DFQATT and CDR2 SNEGSKA (reference sequence). The DNA for the CDR3 is TGCAGTGCTAGTTCAGCAGCCCACTATGGCTACACCTTC. Translating it yields CSASSAAHYGYTF.

The V and J genes are TRBV20-1 and TRBJ1-5; D possibly corresponds to TRBD1 (5 bases). V dropped 3 bases and J dropped 3 bases, with 15 bases sitting between them. Germline V CDR1 and CDR2: DFQATT, SNEGSKA (reference sequence). The CDR3 sequence is 15 residues long. The CDR3 loop is CSASPDRKPNQPQHF. The CDR3 nucleotides are TGCAGTGCTAGTCCCGACAGAAAACCCAATCAGCCCCAGCATTTT.

This clonotype came up once. The V call is TRBV20-1, the J call TRBJ2-3; D is ambiguous. V was cut by 7 bases and J by 5 bases, with 10 bases left in between. The CDR3 sequence is 11 residues long. Germline V CDR1 and CDR2: DFQATT, SNEGSKA (reference sequence). CDR3 in amino acids: CSGGLIDTQYF. The CDR3 nucleotides read TGCAGTGGCGGTTTGATAGATACGCAGTATTTT.

This clonotype was recorded at least ten times. The V and J genes are TRBV9 and TRBJ2-5; either TRBD1 or TRBD2 may supply D (5 bases each). Trimming stripped 0 bases from V and 5 bases from J, with 8 bases between. CDR1 is SGDLS, CDR2 YYNGEE, per germline. The CDR3 sequence is 13 residues long. This CDR3 reads CASSVDRDETQYF. The CDR3 DNA is TGTGCCAGCAGCGTAGATAGGGACGAGACCCAGTACTTC.

This chain uses TRBV7-8 with TRBJ2-3; TRBD2 matches 7 bases. Germline CDR1 reads SGHVS; CDR2 reads FQNEAQ. The trim removed 5 bases at V and 4 bases at J, leaving 6 bases unmatched. The CDR3 extends over 14 amino acids. In nucleotides, the CDR3 is TGTGCCAGCAGCGGGGGGGGACTGCCAGATACGCAGTATTTT. As protein: CASSGGGLPDTQYF.

This clonotype occurred many times. This sequence joins TRBV18 and TRBJ2-5; D gene uncertain. V was trimmed by 3 bases and J by 3 bases, leaving 8 bases between them. This CDR3 has 13 residues. Germline V gene lookup returns CDR1 KGHSH and CDR2 LQKENI. The CDR3 reads CASSPLTKETQYF. The CDR3 nucleotides are TGTGCCAGCTCACCGCTCACAAAAGAGACCCAGTACTTC.

The chain links TRBV7-2 to TRBJ2-3; 11 nucleotides line up with TRBD2. This CDR3 spans 18 amino acids. Germline V gives CDR1 SGHTA, CDR2 FQGNSA. With V trimmed by 4 bases and J by 3 bases, 12 bases remained unmatched. CDR3 residues: CASSSLPSSGGLTDTQYF. The DNA of the CDR3 is TGTGCCAGCAGCTCACTCCCTTCTAGCGGGGGGCTAACAGATACGCAGTATTTT. The whole variable domain, remainder taken from reference TRBV7-2 and TRBJ2-3, is GAGVSQSPSNKVTEKGKDVELRCDPISGHTALYWYRQSLGQGLEFLIYFQGNSAPDKSGLPSDRFSAERTGGSVSTLTIQRTQQEDSAVYLCASSSLPSSGGLTDTQYFGPGTRLTVL.

This clonotype was counted many times. Here the CDR3 reads CASSTGGANGNTEAFF. In nucleotides, the CDR3 is TGTGCCAGCTCGACTGGGGGGGCGAATGGTAACACTGAAGCTTTCTTT. This rearrangement joins TRBV11-1 to TRBJ1-1, with a tentative D call TRBD1 (6 bases). Germline V gene data show CDR1 as SGHAT and CDR2 as FQDESV (reference sequence). With 8 bases removed from V and 2 bases from J, the gap between germline ends came to 21 bases. The CDR3 covers 16 residues.

The rearrangement joins TRBV5-4 to TRBJ2-5; 7 positions match TRBD2. With V trimmed by 2 bases and J by 2 bases, 15 bases remained unmatched. The CDR3 extends over 18 amino acids. Germline loops: CDR1 SGHNT, CDR2 YYREEE (reference sequence). This CDR3 reads CASSLMRASGALQETQYF. As DNA, the CDR3 is TGTGCCAGCAGCTTAATGCGGGCTAGCGGAGCCTTACAAGAGACCCAGTACTTC.

This chain joins TRBV2 and TRBJ1-3, with a weak D call TRBD1 (5 bases). Germline V lookup: CDR1 SNHLY, CDR2 FYNNEI. The CDR3 spans 14 residues. Between the trimmed V and J ends, which lost 3 bases and 0 bases, there was a span of 6 bases. The CDR3 coding sequence is TGTGCCAGCAGTGACCAGGGCTCTGGAAACACCATATATTTT. Translating it yields CASSDQGSGNTIYF.

In its sample, this clonotype was seen many times. This chain uses TRBV20-1 with TRBJ2-7, with TRBD2 matching over 9 bases. The CDR3 loop spans 15 amino acids. With 1 base clipped from V and 5 bases from J, the junction kept 9 bases outside the gene matches. In germline, CDR1 is DFQATT, CDR2 SNEGSKA (reference sequence). CDR3 coding DNA: TGCAGTGCTAGAGTCCTGAAGCGGGAGGAAAACGAGCAGTACTTC. Its protein product is CSARVLKREENEQYF.

This clonotype was observed many times. This CDR3 reads CSARTAFEQYF. The DNA for the CDR3 is TGCAGTGCTAGGACGGCCTTCGAGCAGTACTTC. The gene calls are TRBV20-1 and TRBJ2-7; D ambiguous. The CDR3 covers 11 residues. Germline CDR1 reads DFQATT; CDR2 reads SNEGSKA (reference sequence). With 3 bases removed from V and 6 bases from J, the gap between germline ends came to 9 bases.

This clonotype was seen ten or more times. This chain uses TRBV3-1 with TRBJ1-2; D is perhaps TRBD1 (5 bases). The CDR3 has 14 residues. Trimming took off 0 bases at V and 4 bases at J, with 9 bases between the two ends. From germline, CDR1 is LGHDT and CDR2 YNNKEL (reference sequence). The CDR3 DNA reads TGTGCCAGCAGCCAAGAGCAGGGTATCTATGGCTACACCTTC. Amino acids: CASSQEQGIYGYTF.

This clonotype was seen ten or more times. This rearrangement joins TRBV7-9 to TRBJ2-3, with D possibly matching TRBD2 (6 bases). Germline V CDR1 and CDR2: SEHNR, FQNEAQ (reference sequence). This CDR3 is 16 amino acids long. Trimming removed 5 bases from V and 2 bases from J, with 17 bases in between. The CDR3 coding sequence is TGTGCCAGCAGCCCCGCCGATGGGACTCTCACAGATACGCAGTATTTT. Protein sequence: CASSPADGTLTDTQYF.

This clonotype was seen ten or more times. DNA for the CDR3: TGTGCCAGCAGGGGGCCAGGGGTTTGGTGGACTGAAGCTTTCTTT. It codes for CASRGPGVWWTEAFF. V and J are TRBV2 and TRBJ1-1, with D perhaps TRBD1 (6 bases). Germline V gene sequence: CDR1 SNHLY, CDR2 FYNNEI. The CDR3 has 15 amino acids. The V end was cut by 6 bases, the J end by 5 bases, with 19 bases between.

This clonotype was seen ten or more times. The chain employs TRBV28 and TRBJ1-1; D unresolved. Per the germline V gene, CDR1 is MDHEN and CDR2 is SYDVKM. With 5 bases removed from V and 1 base from J, the gap between germline ends came to 14 bases. The CDR3 contains 15 residues. The CDR3 protein is CASSSRGGWNTEAFF. Written as DNA, the CDR3 is TGTGCCAGCAGTAGTCGGGGAGGGTGGAACACTGAAGCTTTCTTT. Full variable domain (rest looked up from reference TRBV28 and TRBJ1-1): DVKVTQSSRYLVKRTGEKVFLECVQDMDHENMFWYRQDPGLGLRLIYFSYDVKMKEKGDIPEGYSVSREKKERFSLILESASTNQTSMYLCASSSRGGWNTEAFFGQGTRLTVV.

The CDR3 region has the DNA TGTGCCAGCAGCTCGGCTAGCGGCGCCTACGAGCAGTACTTC. It translates to CASSSASGAYEQYF. The J gene is TRBJ2-7, the V gene TRBV7-9, with TRBD2 identical over 7 bases. V lost 4 bases, J lost 2 bases, and 5 bases stayed unmatched. The germline CDR1 and CDR2 sequences are SEHNR and FQNEAQ (reference sequence). This CDR3 is 14 amino acids long.

This chain links TRBV29-1 with TRBJ2-3; D possibly corresponds to TRBD2 (6 bases). The germline CDR1 and CDR2 sequences are SQVTM and ANQGSEA. The length of the CDR3 is 13 residues. The V end lost 3 bases, the J end lost 1 base, and 8 bases lay between the germline ends. The CDR3 loop is CSVERRGTDTQYF. The CDR3 DNA follows: TGCAGCGTTGAGCGGAGGGGCACAGATACGCAGTATTTT.

This clonotype was seen many times. The rearrangement joins TRBV30 to TRBJ2-7, with 10 bases aligning to TRBD2. V was clipped by 1 base and J by 3 bases; unmatched bases: 9. The V gene's germline CDR1 is GTSNPN and CDR2 SVGIG (reference sequence). The CDR3 extends over 16 amino acids. CDR3 nucleotides: TGTGCCTGGAGTGAAATAAGCGGGAGGGATATCTACGAGCAGTACTTC. Translation: CAWSEISGRDIYEQYF.

Ten or more counts support this clonotype. J is TRBJ1-5 and V is TRBV6-1; 8 bases are a match to TRBD1. The germline V gene encodes CDR1 MNHNS and CDR2 SASEGT. This CDR3 contains 16 residues. V lost 2 bases, J lost 6 bases, and 9 bases stayed unmatched. Written as DNA, the CDR3 is TGTGCCAGCAGTGAAAGCTTTCGGACAGGGCCTCAGCCCCAGCATTTT. It codes for CASSESFRTGPQPQHF.

V gene TRBV5-4 combines with J gene TRBJ2-3; 9 bases are a match to TRBD2. The V segment lost 2 bases and the J segment 4 bases; nucleotides outside the gene matches: 5. The CDR3 runs to 15 residues. Looked up from germline, CDR1 is SGHNT and CDR2 is YYREEE (reference sequence). For the CDR3, the DNA is TGTGCCAGCAGCTTTGCGGGAGGGCCCGCAGATACGCAGTATTTT. It specifies CASSFAGGPADTQYF.